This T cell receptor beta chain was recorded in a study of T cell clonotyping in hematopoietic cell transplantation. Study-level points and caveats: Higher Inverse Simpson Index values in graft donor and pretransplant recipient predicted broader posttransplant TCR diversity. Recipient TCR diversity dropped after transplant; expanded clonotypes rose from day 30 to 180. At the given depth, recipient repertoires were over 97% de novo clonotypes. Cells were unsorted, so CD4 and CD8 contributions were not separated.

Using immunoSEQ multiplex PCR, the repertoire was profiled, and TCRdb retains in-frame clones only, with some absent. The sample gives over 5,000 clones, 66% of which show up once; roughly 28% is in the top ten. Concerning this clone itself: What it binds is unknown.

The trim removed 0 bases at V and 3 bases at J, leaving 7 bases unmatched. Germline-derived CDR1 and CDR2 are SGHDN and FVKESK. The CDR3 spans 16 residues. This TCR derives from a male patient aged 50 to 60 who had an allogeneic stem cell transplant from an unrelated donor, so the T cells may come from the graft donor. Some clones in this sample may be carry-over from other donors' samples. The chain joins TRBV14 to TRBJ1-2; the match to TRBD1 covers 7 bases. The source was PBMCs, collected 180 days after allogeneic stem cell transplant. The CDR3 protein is CASSQDRQGVDYGYTF. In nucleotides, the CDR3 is TGTGCCAGCAGCCAAGATCGGCAGGGGGTTGACTATGGCTACACCTTC.